The 27 T cell receptor beta chains listed next were all sequenced from one sample in a study of shared clonotypes between healthy human individuals. As defined, naive CD8 cells were CD45RO-negative and positively selected for CCR7, with terminally differentiated effector memory CD45RA+ cells excluded. Profiling relied on immunoSEQ multiplex PCR, and the TCRdb table lists in-frame clones only, not all of them. Altogether around 600,000 clones are present, approximately 95% being singletons, with the ten largest covering approximately 0.12%. Sequencing was done on a sample of naive CD8+ T cells sorted from blood. The receptors here all came from a woman aged 30 to 39 in good health.

V is TRBV5-6 and J is TRBJ1-2; TRBD1 is a possible D gene (5 bases). Germline loops: CDR1 SGHDT, CDR2 YYEEEE. Trimming pared 2 bases from V and 6 bases from J, leaving 11 bases between. The CDR3 runs to 13 residues. In nucleotides, the CDR3 is TGTGCCAGCAGCTTAGGCCAGGGTGATGGCTACACCTTC. Amino acid sequence: CASSLGQGDGYTF. The full variable domain, in which reference TRBV5-6 and TRBJ1-2 provide the parts outside the CDR3, is DAGVTQSPTHLIKTRGQQVTLRCSPKSGHDTVSWYQQALGQGPQFIFQYYEEEERQRGNFPDRFSGHQFPNYSSELNVNALLLGDSALYLCASSLGQGDGYTFGSGTRLTVV.

The chain recombines TRBV7-8 with TRBJ1-5; D is possibly TRBD1 (6 bases). This CDR3 has 16 residues. Trimming removed 5 bases from V and 4 bases from J, with 18 bases in between. Germline CDR1 is SGHVS and CDR2 is FQNEAQ. The CDR3, as DNA: TGTGCCAGCAGCAAAACGAGAGGGGGAGTTAATCAGCCCCAGCATTTT. Translating it yields CASSKTRGGVNQPQHF.

Turning to this clone: Other DNA sequences in this specimen translate into the identical CDR3. V is TRBV5-4 and J is TRBJ2-5; D gene uncertain. V lost 1 base to trimming and J lost 1 base, with 5 bases between them. The germline gives CDR1 SGHNT, CDR2 YYREEE (reference sequence). The CDR3 covers 13 residues. CDR3 sequence: CASSLPSQETQYF. As DNA, the CDR3 is TGTGCCAGCAGCTTGCCTTCCCAAGAGACCCAGTACTTC.

The CDR3: CASSTRDRPHEQYF. For the CDR3, the DNA is TGTGCCAGCAGCACTCGGGACCGGCCCCACGAGCAGTACTTC. The genes are TRBV7-7 and TRBJ2-7; either TRBD1 or TRBD2 may supply D (5 bases each). The V gene's germline CDR1 is SSHAT and CDR2 FNYEAQ (reference sequence). Trimming shortened V by 5 bases and J by 5 bases, and 16 bases separated the two germline ends. The CDR3 consists of 14 residues.

CDR3 nucleotides: TGTGCCAGCAGTTTATTTGGTGGGATCGGTGATGAGCAGTTCTTC. Its translation: CASSLFGGIGDEQFF. This chain uses TRBV27 with TRBJ2-1; D uncertain. The CDR3 has 15 residues. Trimming cost V 1 base and J 8 bases, with 15 bases left between them. The germline CDR1 and CDR2 sequences are MNHEY and SMNVEV (reference sequence).

The gene calls are TRBV27 and TRBJ2-1; D is undetermined. The V end was cut by 0 bases, the J end by 7 bases, with 10 bases between. CDR1 and CDR2 (germline): MNHEY, SMNVEV (reference sequence). The CDR3 has 14 residues. Here the CDR3 DNA reads TGTGCCAGCAGTTTATCGAGAGGTGGTAATGAGCAGTTCTTC. This gives the protein CASSLSRGGNEQFF.

The chain carries TRBV4-1 and TRBJ2-7; TRBD1 is a possible D gene (5 bases). From germline, CDR1 is MGHRA and CDR2 YSYEKL. The CDR3 length is 15 residues. V lost 3 bases, J lost 2 bases, and 14 bases lay in between. DNA for the CDR3: TGCGCCAGCAGCCAGGATCACAGGAGCCCCTACGAGCAGTACTTC. Protein sequence: CASSQDHRSPYEQYF.

This chain connects TRBV15 to TRBJ2-1; 8 bases fit TRBD1. The CDR3 consists of 13 residues. Germline CDR1 LNHNV, CDR2 YYDKDF (reference sequence). Trimming at V came to 3 bases and at J to 9 bases, leaving 4 bases not matched to a gene. CDR3 region: CATSSRTGFEQFF. The CDR3 DNA reads as TGTGCCACCAGCAGTAGGACAGGGTTTGAGCAGTTCTTC.

This chain connects TRBV29-1 to TRBJ1-2; D might be TRBD1 (6 bases). Trimming stripped 4 bases from V and 8 bases from J, with 11 bases between. The CDR3 is 11 amino acids. Germline V gives CDR1 SQVTM, CDR2 ANQGSEA. CDR3 sequence reads: CSVVDSYGYTF. CDR3 nucleotide sequence: TGCAGCGTTGTGGACAGTTACGGCTACACCTTC.

The CDR3 sequence: CASSTIAADTQYF. CDR3 DNA: TGTGCCAGTAGTACCATAGCGGCAGATACGCAGTATTTT. This chain connects TRBV19 to TRBJ2-3, with a possible D match to TRBD2 (6 bases). The CDR3 spans 13 residues. Between the trimmed V and J ends, which lost 4 bases and 4 bases, there was a span of 9 bases. Germline CDR1 reads LNHDA; CDR2 reads SQIVND (reference sequence).

This clone was recorded only once. This sequence joins TRBV13 and TRBJ2-3; D is undetermined. This CDR3 is 15 amino acids long. Germline V gives CDR1 PRHDT, CDR2 FYEKMQ (reference sequence). Trimming removed 3 bases at V and 1 base at J, with 11 bases between. The CDR3 DNA sequence: TGTGCCAGCAGCTTCGTTGACCGGGGCACAGATACGCAGTATTTT. Translating it yields CASSFVDRGTDTQYF.

The V and J genes are TRBV28 and TRBJ2-7, with TRBD1 matching over 9 bases. With 7 bases clipped from V and 2 bases from J, the junction kept 3 bases outside the gene matches. Germline values: CDR1 MDHEN, CDR2 SYDVKM. This CDR3 spans 13 amino acids. The CDR3 reads CASIGTGPYEQYF. The CDR3 DNA follows: TGTGCCAGCATCGGGACAGGGCCCTACGAGCAGTACTTC.

This chain uses TRBV27 with TRBJ2-3, with a tentative D call TRBD2 (6 bases). Trimming cost V 3 bases and J 4 bases, with 11 bases left between them. CDR3 length: 14 amino acids. Germline CDR1 is MNHEY and CDR2 is SMNVEV (reference sequence). The CDR3 nucleotides read TGTGCCAGCAGTTTTGGCGCGGGACCAGATACGCAGTATTTT. Translating it yields CASSFGAGPDTQYF.

J is TRBJ2-6 and V is TRBV7-9, with 8 bases matching TRBD1. The CDR3 totals 13 residues. J lost 11 bases, V lost 2 bases, and 2 bases had no gene match. Germline V CDR1 and CDR2: SEHNR, FQNEAQ (reference sequence). The CDR3 protein is CASSLPGGHVLTF. The DNA of the CDR3 is TGTGCCAGCAGCTTACCAGGGGGCCACGTCCTGACTTTC.

CDR3 sequence reads: CASSLGVPGEYEQYF. The CDR3, as DNA: TGTGCCAGCAGCTTAGGAGTTCCGGGAGAGTACGAGCAGTACTTC. V gene TRBV7-8 combines with J gene TRBJ2-7; D is possibly TRBD2 (6 bases). The CDR3 is 15 residues long. V dropped 1 base and J dropped 4 bases, with 14 bases sitting between them. Germline lookup yields CDR1 SGHVS and CDR2 FQNEAQ.

In this sample, this clone turned up once. V gene TRBV30 combines with J gene TRBJ2-7; D not certain. The CDR3 covers 12 residues. Germline V gene lookup returns CDR1 GTSNPN and CDR2 SVGIG (reference sequence). The V gene lost 0 bases and the J gene lost 2 bases, with 5 bases spanning the gap. The CDR3 reads CAWSVIPYEQYF. CDR3 nucleotide sequence: TGTGCCTGGAGTGTGATACCCTACGAGCAGTACTTC.

For this clone: The same CDR3 arises from other DNA sequences in this sample as well. The J gene is TRBJ2-7, the V gene TRBV7-9; 7 bases map to TRBD1. The CDR3 is 13 residues long. Germline V gene lookup returns CDR1 SEHNR and CDR2 FQNEAQ (reference sequence). V was clipped by 1 base and J by 3 bases; unmatched bases: 0. Here the CDR3 DNA reads TGTGCCAGCAGCTTAGACAGGGGCTACGAGCAGTACTTC. Its protein product is CASSLDRGYEQYF.

The gene calls are TRBV4-1 and TRBJ2-5; possible D gene TRBD2, 6 bases. The J call may be mistaken, given a closer DNA end match to TRBJ2-7. Germline V lookup: CDR1 MGHRA, CDR2 YSYEKL. This CDR3 is 16 amino acids long. CDR3 in amino acids: CASSPTRGEAGHEQYF. The CDR3 bases are TGCGCCAGCAGCCCAACCCGCGGGGAGGCAGGCCACGAGCAGTACTTC.

The rearrangement joins TRBV18 to TRBJ1-4; 9 positions match TRBD1. The ends lost 6 bases at V and 6 bases at J; junction bases unmatched: 17. The CDR3 has 18 residues. Germline-derived CDR1 and CDR2 are KGHSH and LQKENI. DNA for the CDR3: TGTGCCAGCTCTCCCGGCTCGGGACAGGGCAGCGGATATGAAAAACTGTTTTTT. Its translation: CASSPGSGQGSGYEKLFF.

V is TRBV5-1 and J is TRBJ2-7; 9 nucleotides match TRBD2. Looked up from germline, CDR1 is SGHRS and CDR2 is YFSETQ. Trimming at V came to 4 bases and at J to 4 bases, leaving 9 bases not matched to a gene. CDR3 length: 15 residues. For the CDR3, the DNA is TGCGCCAGCAGCGCGAAACTAGCGGGCAGGTACGAGCAGTACTTC. This sequence encodes CASSAKLAGRYEQYF.

The chain employs TRBV4-1 and TRBJ2-1; 12 nucleotides agree with TRBD2. The CDR3 extends over 18 amino acids. In germline, CDR1 is MGHRA, CDR2 YSYEKL. Trimming removed 4 bases from V and 6 bases from J; junction bases left unmatched: 13. CDR3 DNA sequence: TGCGCCAGCAGCCCAACTGACCTAGCGGGAGGGCGACGCAATGAGCAGTTCTTC. It yields the protein CASSPTDLAGGRRNEQFF.

V and J are TRBV28 and TRBJ1-1; maybe TRBD1 (5 bases). Trimming stripped 3 bases from V and 4 bases from J, with 15 bases between. Germline lookup yields CDR1 MDHEN and CDR2 SYDVKM. The CDR3 runs to 15 residues. This chain's CDR3 is CASSFMGDVGTEAFF. Written as DNA, the CDR3 is TGTGCCAGCAGTTTTATGGGGGACGTGGGCACTGAAGCTTTCTTT.

This chain links TRBV28 with TRBJ1-1, with TRBD1 as a possible D gene (6 bases). With 5 bases removed from V and 4 bases from J, the gap between germline ends came to 17 bases. The CDR3 is made up of 15 amino acids. Germline-derived CDR1 and CDR2 are MDHEN and SYDVKM. The CDR3 DNA is TGTGCCAGCAGTCCTATTGGGGGCGTCGGCACTGAAGCTTTCTTT. It yields the protein CASSPIGGVGTEAFF.

The chain is built from TRBV7-8 and TRBJ2-5; D gene unclear. With 5 bases removed from V and 1 base from J, the gap between germline ends came to 2 bases. This CDR3 is 11 amino acids long. Germline V gene data show CDR1 as SGHVS and CDR2 as FQNEAQ. The CDR3 DNA is TGTGCCAGCAGCCCCCAAGAGACCCAGTACTTC. Amino acid sequence: CASSPQETQYF.

The CDR3 coding sequence is TGTGCCAGTAGTATGCGACTAGCGGGAGGGTACGAGCAGTACTTC. Its protein is CASSMRLAGGYEQYF. The chain couples TRBV19 to TRBJ2-7, with TRBD2 matching over 14 bases. Trimming took 3 bases from V and 4 from J; bases not matched to a gene: 2. The CDR3 has 15 amino acids. From germline, CDR1 is LNHDA and CDR2 SQIVND (reference sequence).

V usage is TRBV27 and J usage is TRBJ2-7, with 9 bases aligning to TRBD1. CDR3 length: 16 residues. The V gene's germline CDR1 is MNHEY and CDR2 SMNVEV (reference sequence). Trimming removed 5 bases from V and 1 base from J; junction bases left unmatched: 9. The CDR3 region has the DNA TGTGCCAGCAGTGCCTCACAGGGGGCCCTTTCCTACGAGCAGTACTTC. It specifies CASSASQGALSYEQYF.

DNA for the CDR3: TGTGCCAGCAGTCCCCCGGCCAGGGACGAGCAGTACTTC. Amino acids: CASSPPARDEQYF. V gene TRBV27 combines with J gene TRBJ2-7; TRBD1 might be the D (5 bases). The CDR3 contains 13 residues. Per the germline V gene, CDR1 is MNHEY and CDR2 is SMNVEV (reference sequence). With 5 bases removed from V and 5 bases from J, the gap between germline ends came to 13 bases.